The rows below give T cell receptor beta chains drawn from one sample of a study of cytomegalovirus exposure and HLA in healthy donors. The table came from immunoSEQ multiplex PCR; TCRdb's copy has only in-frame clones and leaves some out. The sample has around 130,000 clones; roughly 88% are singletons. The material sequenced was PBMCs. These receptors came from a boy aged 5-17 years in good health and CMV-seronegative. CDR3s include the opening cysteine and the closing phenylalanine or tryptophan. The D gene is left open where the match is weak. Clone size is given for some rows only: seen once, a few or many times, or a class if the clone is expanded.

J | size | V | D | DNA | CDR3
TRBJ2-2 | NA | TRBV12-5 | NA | TGTGCTAGTGTCCCGGACCAGGGCACCGGGGAGCTGTTTTTT | CASVPDQGTGELFF
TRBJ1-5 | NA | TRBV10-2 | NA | TGCGCCAGCCAGGAAGACGGGGGGCCACTTCAGCCCCAGCATTTT | CASQEDGGPLQPQHF
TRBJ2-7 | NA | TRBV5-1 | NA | TGCGCCAGCAGCTTGGTCCCGTACGAGCAGTACTTC | CASSLVPYEQYF
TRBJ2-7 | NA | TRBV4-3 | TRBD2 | TGCGCCAGCAGCCAAGGAGGTTGGGAGGGGACCTACGAGCAGTACTTC | CASSQGGWEGTYEQYF
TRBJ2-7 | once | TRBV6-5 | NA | TGTGCCAGCAGATCCGGGACACCCCTAAGAGAGCAGTACTTC | CASRSGTPLREQYF
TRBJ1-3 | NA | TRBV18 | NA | TGTGCCAGCTCACGGAGGGGCGTGGGCGGAAACACCATATATTTT | CASSRRGVGGNTIYF
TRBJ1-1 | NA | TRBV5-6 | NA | TGTGCCAGCAGCTTAAAGGACAATGAAGCTTTCTTT | CASSLKDNEAFF
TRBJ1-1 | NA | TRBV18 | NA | TGTGCCAGCTCACCGGAACAGGGAACGAACACTGAAGCTTTCTTT | CASSPEQGTNTEAFF
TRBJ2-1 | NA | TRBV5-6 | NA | TGTGCCAGCAGCTTGGCCGTGGGCCCCTTATCGTTCTTC | CASSLAVGPLSFF
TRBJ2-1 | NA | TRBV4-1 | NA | TGCGCCAGCAGCCTAGATAGAAATGAGCAGTTCTTC | CASSLDRNEQFF
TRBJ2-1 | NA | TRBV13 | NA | TGTGCCAGCAGCTTAGTTCCAGGGCAGGGTGAGCAGTTCTTC | CASSLVPGQGEQFF
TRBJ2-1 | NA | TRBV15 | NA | TGTGCCACCAGCAGAGCTCCAAGGAGGAAGAGCTCCTACAATGAGCAGTTCTTC | CATSRAPRRKSSYNEQFF
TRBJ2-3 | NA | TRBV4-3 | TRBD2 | TGCGCCAGCAGCCTACACACAAAGCGACTAGCCTTATTTAGCACAGATACGCAGTATTTT | CASSLHTKRLALFSTDTQYF
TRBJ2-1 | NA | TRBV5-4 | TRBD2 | TGTGCCAGCAGCGCGCGACTAGCGGGGGGTTTAAATGAGCAGTTCTTC | CASSARLAGGLNEQFF
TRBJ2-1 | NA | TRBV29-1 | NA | TGCAGCGTTGGCACAGGACGGAATGAGCAGTTCTTC | CSVGTGRNEQFF
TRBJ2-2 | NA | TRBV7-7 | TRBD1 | TGTGCCACCGTTACAGGGGGCGACGGGGAGCTGTTTTTT | CATVTGGDGELFF
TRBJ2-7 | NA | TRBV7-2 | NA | TGTGCCAGCAAATCCCAAACAGGGATGCCCTACGAGCAGTACTTC | CASKSQTGMPYEQYF
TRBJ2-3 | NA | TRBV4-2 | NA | TGTGCCAGCAGGGCGATGGACACCACTAGCACAGATACGCAGTATTTT | CASRAMDTTSTDTQYF
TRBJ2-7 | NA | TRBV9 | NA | TGTGCCAGCAGCCTGCGACAGGCCGCCTACGAGCAGTACTTC | CASSLRQAAYEQYF
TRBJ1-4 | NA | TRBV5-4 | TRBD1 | TGTGCCAGCAGCCCGGACAGGGTCGATGAAAAACTGTTTTTT | CASSPDRVDEKLFF
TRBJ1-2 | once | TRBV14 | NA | TGTGCCAGCAGCCAACAGGTGTATGGCTACACCTTC | CASSQQVYGYTF
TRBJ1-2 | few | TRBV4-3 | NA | TGCGCCAGCAGCCCCCGGACCGGAGCGGTCTATGGCTACACCTTC | CASSPRTGAVYGYTF